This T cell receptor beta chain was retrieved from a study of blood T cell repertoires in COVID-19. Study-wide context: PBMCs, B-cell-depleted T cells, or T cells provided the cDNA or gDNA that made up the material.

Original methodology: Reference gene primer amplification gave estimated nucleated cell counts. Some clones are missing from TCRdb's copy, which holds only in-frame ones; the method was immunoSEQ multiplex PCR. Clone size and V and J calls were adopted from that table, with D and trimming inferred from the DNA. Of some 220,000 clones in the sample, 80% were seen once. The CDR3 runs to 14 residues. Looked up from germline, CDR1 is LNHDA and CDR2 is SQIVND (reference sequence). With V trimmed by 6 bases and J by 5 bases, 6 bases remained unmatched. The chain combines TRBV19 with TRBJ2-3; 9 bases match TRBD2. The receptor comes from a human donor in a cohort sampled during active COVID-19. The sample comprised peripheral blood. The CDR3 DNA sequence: TGTGCCAGTAGGACCGCGGGGGGGATAGATACGCAGTATTTT. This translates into CASRTAGGIDTQYF.